This TCR beta chain was captured in a study of OX40 agonist ivuxolimab in advanced cancers. As for the study in general: Patients with prior anti-PD-1, anti-PD-L1 or anti-CTLA-4 therapy were eligible; about 41% had some.

Details on this clone: Its specificity is unknown.

Findings and caveats of the study: Dosing at 0.1 to 3.0 mg/kg was accompanied by clonal expansion of CD4+ and CD8+ blood T cells by week 6. Clonal expansion was among the lowest in partial responders at 0.1-3.0 mg/kg, especially CD8+.

Sequencing was performed with immunoSEQ multiplex PCR; in TCRdb, only in-frame clones are kept and a portion is missing. The table includes 55,000 to 70,000 clones, roughly 84% detected once. Researchers took blood at baseline, on cycle 4 day 1, and on cycle 7 day 1. CDR3 length equals 11 residues. Trimming left V 3 bases short and J 0 bases short, with 2 bases between. Germline CDR1 is DFQATT and CDR2 is SNEGSKA (reference sequence). This receptor was obtained from an adult with an advanced solid tumor such as melanoma, head and neck, liver or kidney cancer. The sequenced sample was CD4+ or CD8+ T cells sorted from blood, obtained in a trial of the OX40 agonist ivuxolimab. The rearrangement links TRBV20-1 to TRBJ2-5; D remains ambiguous. In DNA form, the CDR3 reads TGCAGTGCTAGTGACCAAGAGACCCAGTACTTC. This encodes CSASDQETQYF.